The rows below give T cell receptor beta chains drawn from one sample of a study of Graves' ophthalmopathy and Graves' hyperthyroidism. TCRdb re-called the multiplex PCR reads with MiXCR, one entry per CDR3 protein. The table has hundreds of thousands of distinct CDR3 sequences, around 21% seen once. Sequenced sample: peripheral blood. These receptors were taken from a woman between 18 and 29 years old with stable Graves' hyperthyroidism. Both conserved end residues are part of each CDR3. Fields, in order: V gene, CDR3 protein.

TRBV20-1 | CSARDQRGGDQETQYF
TRBV12-3/TRBV12-4 | CASSSTGFIPIYGYTF
TRBV4-1 | CASRRQGLDYGYTF
TRBV11-2 | CASSLVANPYEQYF
TRBV6-1 | CASMRGFSGYTF
TRBV28 | CASSFAKKNYGYTF
TRBV7-8 | CASSLDRGRRSPLHF
TRBV19 | CASSNSGALQETQYF
TRBV24-1 | CATSDHGQGASVGELFF
TRBV12-3/TRBV12-4 | CASSLGLRENTGELFF
TRBV4-3 | CASSQGFEETQYF
TRBV7-2 | CASSLPGSDTIYF
TRBV6-4 | CASSPGLGSGENTEAFF
TRBV30 | CAWMGGSGANVLTF
TRBV10-3 | CAISESILGSLRDYGYTF
TRBV19 | CASSISSEQYF
TRBV15 | CATRAFSGRRIYF
TRBV6-1 | CASTRGGNGYTF
TRBV15 | CATQQGWGQPQHF
TRBV20-1 | CSVPGGVTRSPLHF
TRBV5-1 | CASRLDRGTEAFF
TRBV30 | CAWSIGLNTEAFF
TRBV12-3/TRBV12-4 | CASTLSGNMNTEAFF
TRBV6-1 | CASRPGGGYSYEQYF
TRBV4-1 | CASSLGLADTRETQYF
TRBV6-1 | CASSQAPGQGYGYTF
TRBV12-5 | CASAPEGNEQYF
TRBV6-1 | CASSAMRDWPLHF
TRBV20-1 | CSARGGAAGSYEQYF
TRBV6-1 | CASSEFKVGSYEQYF
TRBV10-3 | CAIHGTGDKNQPQHF
TRBV3-1 | CASSQLTAAYGYTF
TRBV20-1 | CSAGDHRGGNTIYF
TRBV19 | CASTVEGHIRTGELFF
TRBV29-1 | CSVPGATNTEAFF
TRBV28 | CASSRPGGNTIYF
TRBV12-5 | CASDVDSPLHF
TRBV4-1 | CASSQVEGRAAGELFF
TRBV12-3/TRBV12-4 | CASRDRSEQYF
TRBV5-6 | CASSLGPRETQYF
TRBV20-1 | CSASGQGTGNTIYF
TRBV4-2 | CASSQAIGEGAKNIQYF
TRBV6-1 | CASSEALQRRSLYEQYF
TRBV28 | CASTFRAIAEAFF
TRBV6-1 | CASWKTGELFF
TRBV5-1 | CASSLTGRGEGYTF
TRBV15 | CATSRDIGAAGNQPRHF
TRBV5-1 | CASSFTRGRQDTQYF
TRBV9 | CASSQVGARETQYF
TRBV2 | CASSVGQGRLYGYTF
TRBV28 | CASRTGVDEAFF
TRBV18 | CASSPPTRSEQYF
TRBV6-2/TRBV6-3 | CASRPSGSHEQYF
TRBV6-5 | CASSYSERPETQYF
TRBV12-3/TRBV12-4 | CASSLMGVRGSPLHF
TRBV9 | CASSETGSTSPLHF